Below are 19 T cell receptor beta chains sequenced from a single sample in a study of beta chain features in type 1 diabetes. Expressed TCRB transcripts got sequenced, as all isolated RNA was reverse transcribed. Sequencing used immunoSEQ multiplex PCR; TCRdb keeps in-frame clones, though not all of them. The sample holds roughly 140,000 clones, roughly 53% seen once. Sequenced sample: Tregs from blood. The receptors here all came from a man between 18 and 35 years old in good health.

The genes are TRBV27 and TRBJ2-6; no definite D call. Per germline, CDR1 MNHEY and CDR2 SMNVEV (reference sequence). This CDR3 spans 16 amino acids. Trimming removed 5 bases at V and 4 bases at J, with 15 bases between. The CDR3 spells CASSRGRIGGANVLTF. The CDR3 DNA follows: TGTGCCAGCAGTCGAGGTCGGATCGGGGGGGCCAACGTCCTGACTTTC. Variable domain in full (rest from reference TRBV27 and TRBJ2-6): EAQVTQNPRYLITVTGKKLTVTCSQNMNHEYMSWYRQDPGLGLRQIYYSMNVEVTDKGDVPEGYKVSRKEKRNFPLILESPSPNQTSLYFCASSRGRIGGANVLTFGAGSRLTVL.

This clone was picked up a small number of times. The chain combines TRBV6-1 with TRBJ2-7; no clear D. The CDR3 covers 15 residues. Germline CDR1 is MNHNS and CDR2 is SASEGT. Between the trimmed V and J ends, which lost 2 bases and 3 bases, there was a span of 14 bases. The CDR3 DNA is TGTGCCAGCAGTGAATTCCCGACTCAAAACTACGAGCAGTACTTC. Translation: CASSEFPTQNYEQYF.

This clone showed up just a few times. This chain connects TRBV6-5 to TRBJ2-1, with no clear D. CDR1 and CDR2 from the germline V gene are MNHEY and SVGAGI. The germline V and J ends were trimmed by 6 bases and 7 bases, with 10 bases remaining between them. The CDR3 is 12 residues long. Here the CDR3 DNA reads TGTGCCAGCAGAACTGGTAGTAATGAGCAGTTCTTC. Translated, it gives CASRTGSNEQFF.

The V gene is TRBV5-4, the J gene TRBJ2-3, with D perhaps TRBD2 (6 bases). Trimming cost V 1 base and J 5 bases, with 17 bases left between them. From germline, CDR1 is SGHNT and CDR2 YYREEE (reference sequence). This CDR3 is 16 amino acids long. Written as DNA, the CDR3 is TGTGCCAGCAGCTTGTTTTTCCGGGAGAAGAAAGATACGCAGTATTTT. It codes for CASSLFFREKKDTQYF.

The gene calls are TRBV2 and TRBJ2-1, with D maybe TRBD2 (5 bases). The ends were cut back, 2 bases at V and 0 bases at J, with 8 bases in the middle. The germline CDR1 and CDR2 sequences are SNHLY and FYNNEI. This CDR3 is built from 15 residues. CDR3 bases: TGTGCCAGCAGTGAAAGAGCGGTCTCCTACAATGAGCAGTTCTTC. This translates into CASSERAVSYNEQFF.

This chain links TRBV5-8 with TRBJ1-2, with TRBD1 matching 7 bases. The CDR3 has 13 residues. Germline CDR1 SGHTS, CDR2 YDEGEE. V lost 4 bases to trimming and J lost 7 bases; unmatched junction nucleotides: 7. CDR3 coding DNA: TGTGCCAGCAGCGTGACAGGGCGGGGTGGCTACACCTTC. Translated, it gives CASSVTGRGGYTF.

The V gene is TRBV6-1, the J gene TRBJ1-2; 10 bases align to TRBD1. The V gene's germline CDR1 is MNHNS and CDR2 SASEGT. Trimming at V came to 6 bases and at J to 4 bases, leaving 2 bases not matched to a gene. There are 13 residues in the CDR3. The CDR3 nucleotides are TGTGCCAGCAGAAGGACAGGGGGCTATGGCTACACCTTC. It yields the protein CASRRTGGYGYTF.

V and J are TRBV18 and TRBJ1-6; unclear D gene. Germline values: CDR1 KGHSH, CDR2 LQKENI. Between the trimmed V and J ends, which lost 3 bases and 9 bases, there was a span of 6 bases. The CDR3 covers 12 residues. The CDR3 bases are TGTGCCAGCTCACCGCCTAGTTCACCCCTCCACTTT. It specifies CASSPPSSPLHF.

This clone has a handful of counts. V usage is TRBV7-8 and J usage is TRBJ2-5; 7 nucleotides agree with TRBD1. CDR1 and CDR2 from the germline V gene are SGHVS and FQNEAQ. The trim removed 6 bases at V and 2 bases at J, leaving 6 bases unmatched. This CDR3 has 14 amino acids. CDR3 in amino acids: CASSRDRTQETQYF. Here the CDR3 DNA reads TGTGCCAGCAGTCGGGACAGAACACAAGAGACCCAGTACTTC.

The chain is built from TRBV4-2 and TRBJ1-5, with 9 bases fitting TRBD1. Germline V gene data show CDR1 as LGHNA and CDR2 as YNFKEQ. CDR3 length: 16 residues. The J segment lost 5 bases and the V segment lost 4 bases, leaving 9 bases of the junction unmatched. The CDR3 DNA sequence: TGTGCCAGCAGCCCGATACAGGGGGCTCGGGATCAGCCCCAGCATTTT. It specifies CASSPIQGARDQPQHF.

The chain recombines TRBV30 with TRBJ2-1, with unresolved D. The CDR3 runs 15 residues. Germline V gene data show CDR1 as GTSNPN and CDR2 as SVGIG (reference sequence). V was shortened by 0 bases and J by 2 bases, with 11 bases between the two germline ends. The CDR3: CAWSVSDIPYNEQFF. The CDR3 DNA follows: TGTGCCTGGAGTGTATCCGACATTCCCTACAATGAGCAGTTCTTC.

This clone was detected a few times. The V gene is TRBV7-3, the J gene TRBJ2-5; TRBD2 matches at 8 bases. The J call is uncertain, as TRBJ2-7 better fits the DNA end. The germline gives CDR1 SGHTA, CDR2 FQGTGA. This CDR3 is built from 17 residues. The CDR3 protein is CASSLIGGTSHSREQYF. In DNA, the CDR3 is TGTGCCAGCAGCTTAATCGGGGGGACTAGTCATAGTCGCGAGCAGTACTTC.

The chain employs TRBV5-4 and TRBJ2-3; 9 nucleotides align to TRBD2. J gave up 1 base and V 0 bases, and 3 bases lay outside the gene matches. Germline V CDR1 and CDR2: SGHNT, YYREEE (reference sequence). This CDR3 has 16 amino acids. CDR3 DNA sequence: TGTGCCAGCAGCTTGGAACTAGCGGGCGGCACAGATACGCAGTATTTT. Translated: CASSLELAGGTDTQYF.

This chain joins TRBV2 and TRBJ1-5, with a tentative D call TRBD1 (5 bases). Per germline, CDR1 SNHLY and CDR2 FYNNEI. The CDR3 has 14 amino acids. Trimming left V 0 bases short and J 2 bases short, with 5 bases between. The CDR3 DNA reads as TGTGCCAGCAGTGAAGCGACAGGCAATCAGCCCCAGCATTTT. Encoded protein: CASSEATGNQPQHF.

This clone was picked up a small number of times. This rearrangement joins TRBV4-2 to TRBJ2-1; TRBD2 aligns across 11 bases. V trimming: 0 bases; J trimming: 4 bases; junction bases outside the gene matches: 2. Germline CDR1 reads LGHNA; CDR2 reads YNFKEQ. The CDR3 has 16 residues. Written as DNA, the CDR3 is TGTGCCAGCAGCCAAGAGGGACTAGCGGTATACAATGAGCAGTTCTTC. It specifies CASSQEGLAVYNEQFF.

The chain uses TRBV7-2 and TRBJ2-1; D not certain. V lost 5 bases and J lost 0, with 11 bases in between. The germline CDR1 and CDR2 sequences are SGHTA and FQGNSA. This CDR3 has 15 amino acids. The CDR3 region is CASSLEVSSYNEQFF. The CDR3 region has the DNA TGTGCCAGCAGCCTAGAAGTGAGCTCCTACAATGAGCAGTTCTTC.

The chain links TRBV11-2 to TRBJ2-4, with D possibly matching TRBD1 (5 bases). In germline, CDR1 is SGHAT, CDR2 FQNNGV. This CDR3 has 14 residues. Trimming pared 3 bases from V and 7 bases from J, leaving 13 bases between. The CDR3 DNA follows: TGTGCCAGCAGCTTGGGGCCAGCTGTGAACATTCAGTACTTC. Protein: CASSLGPAVNIQYF.

The chain joins TRBV6-5 to TRBJ1-2; 7 bases are shared with TRBD1. The V gene end was trimmed by 4 bases and the J gene end by 5 bases; junction bases not matched to a gene: 7. Germline V gene lookup returns CDR1 MNHEY and CDR2 SVGAGI. There are 14 residues in the CDR3. The CDR3 loop reads CASSFDRVAYGYTF. The CDR3 DNA follows: TGTGCCAGCAGTTTCGACAGGGTGGCATATGGCTACACCTTC.

This clone was detected a few times. The chain employs TRBV9 and TRBJ2-5; 7 nucleotides line up with TRBD2. The CDR3 consists of 16 residues. Per germline, CDR1 SGDLS and CDR2 YYNGEE. Germline trimming cut 0 bases from V and 1 base from J; bases unmatched to any gene: 6. The DNA for the CDR3 is TGTGCCAGCAGCGTAGGGGGCGGGAGAGCCCAAGAGACCCAGTACTTC. Translated, it gives CASSVGGGRAQETQYF.